This entry describes one TCR beta chain. CDR3 length: 14 residues. V was shortened by 2 bases and J by 7 bases, with 12 bases between the two germline ends. Germline CDR1 is KGHSH and CDR2 is LQKENI. The record originates from a study of STAT5B mutations in CD4+ large granular lymphocyte leukemia. Using immunoSEQ multiplex PCR, the repertoire was profiled, and TCRdb retains in-frame clones only, with some absent. The sample records around 30,000 clones, over 60% being singletons. The receptor comes from a human donor in good health. The chain combines TRBV18 with TRBJ2-4; D ambiguous. The sample comprised CD4+ T cells from blood buffy coats. The CDR3 here is CASSPFPFGNIQYF. CDR3 nucleotides: TGTGCCAGCTCACCATTTCCCTTCGGGAACATTCAGTACTTC.